This is a list of T cell receptor beta chains from one sample in a study of vaccination and CD4 T cells after COVID-19. A single record per CDR3 protein comes from TCRdb applying MiXCR to the PCR reads. The sample holds over 2,000 distinct CDR3 sequences, 25% to 30% seen once. These receptors have no identified antigens. The sample here was CD4+ T cells from blood, cultured in vitro, taken after SARS-CoV-2 vaccination. The receptors derive from a human donor who had recovered from COVID-19. Each CDR3 is given with its conserved first and last residue. A D gene is named only where the DNA matches it firmly. The size entry is marked missing in some rows and otherwise reads once, few, many or a size class.

j_call,d_call,clone_size,v_call,cdr3_aa,cdr3_nt
TRBJ1-6,NA,NA,TRBV7-2,CASRLNSPLHF,TGTGCCAGCAGGTTAAATTCACCCCTCCACTTT
TRBJ1-6,NA,few,TRBV10-3,CAIKDKQSPLHF,TGTGCCATCAAAGACAAACAGTCACCCCTCCACTTT
TRBJ1-1,NA,NA,TRBV20-1,CSARRSGGTEAFF,TGCAGTGCTAGGAGGTCAGGTGGGACTGAAGCTTTCTTT
TRBJ1-1,NA,NA,TRBV4-1,CASSHSGGAEAFF,TGCGCCAGCAGCCATTCGGGGGGGGCTGAAGCTTTCTTT
TRBJ1-2,NA,NA,TRBV7-3,CASSAPGGYGYTF,TGTGCCAGCAGCGCGCCGGGAGGCTATGGCTACACCTTC
TRBJ2-1,NA,NA,TRBV6-1,CASVRQYIQMEQFF,TGTGCCAGCGTCAGACAGTATATACAAATGGAGCAGTTCTTC
TRBJ2-1,NA,NA,TRBV7-3,CASSLTLHSYNEQFF,TGTGCCAGCAGCTTAACGTTGCACTCCTACAATGAGCAGTTCTTC
TRBJ2-3,TRBD1,once,TRBV6-5,CASSYSGQGPQYF,TGTGCCAGCAGTTACTCGGGACAGGGGCCGCAGTATTTT
TRBJ1-5,NA,few,TRBV7-3,CASSLTVDLGQPQHF,TGTGCCAGCAGCTTGACAGTCGACCTTGGTCAGCCCCAGCATTTT
TRBJ2-1,TRBD2,NA,TRBV19,CARGTSGGVDEQFF,TGTGCCAGGGGGACTAGCGGGGGTGTGGATGAGCAGTTCTTC
TRBJ2-3,TRBD2,medium-sized,TRBV20-1,CSAIAGGADTQYF,TGCAGTGCGATCGCGGGGGGAGCAGATACGCAGTATTTT
TRBJ2-3,TRBD2,few,TRBV7-9,CASRGGDTQYF,TGTGCCAGCCGGGGGGGAGATACGCAGTATTTT
TRBJ2-3,TRBD2,few,TRBV7-2,CASSLAGLATQYF,TGTGCCAGCAGCTTAGCAGGACTAGCTACGCAGTATTTT
TRBJ2-1,NA,NA,TRBV20-1,CSALRSYKEDEQFF,TGCAGTGCCCTAAGGAGTTATAAGGAGGATGAGCAGTTCTTC
TRBJ2-3,TRBD2,NA,TRBV6-2/TRBV6-3,CASSYYGLAGGPTDTQYF,TGTGCCAGCAGTTACTACGGACTAGCGGGGGGCCCCACAGATACGCAGTATTTT
TRBJ1-6,NA,NA,TRBV30,CASRGGGYSPLHF,TGTGCCTCAAGAGGGGGAGGTTATTCACCCCTCCACTTT
TRBJ1-1,TRBD1,medium-sized,TRBV20-1,CSASLSPDRAAFF,TGCAGTGCTTCCTTATCCCCCGACAGGGCAGCTTTCTTT
TRBJ2-3,NA,NA,TRBV20-1,CSASDTGPGGSDTQYF,TGCAGTGCTAGCGACACGGGACCTGGTGGGTCAGATACGCAGTATTTT
TRBJ1-1,TRBD1,NA,TRBV7-9,CASRRTGTEAFF,TGTGCCAGCAGACGGACAGGGACTGAAGCTTTCTTT
TRBJ1-1,NA,NA,TRBV7-9,CASSLGSWRTEAFF,TGTGCCAGCAGCTTAGGGTCTTGGCGGACTGAAGCTTTCTTT
TRBJ1-2,NA,few,TRBV11-1,CASSPHGGGYTF,TGTGCCAGCAGCCCTCATGGTGGAGGCTACACCTTC
TRBJ2-7,TRBD2,medium-sized,TRBV9,CASSVALAGYEQYF,TGTGCCAGCAGCGTAGCCCTAGCGGGCTACGAGCAGTACTTC
TRBJ2-5,TRBD2,few,TRBV20-1,CSAREPIGIRASGGRQETQYF,TGCAGTGCTAGAGAGCCGATCGGGATCCGGGCTAGCGGGGGACGCCAAGAGACCCAGTACTTC
TRBJ2-2,NA,NA,TRBV20-1,CSARFAGELFF,TGCAGTGCTAGATTTGCCGGGGAGCTGTTTTTT
TRBJ1-2,NA,NA,TRBV7-2,CASSLRRAGSYTF,TGTGCCAGCAGCTTAAGGAGGGCAGGGAGTTACACCTTC
TRBJ2-1,NA,few,TRBV7-9,CASSRESGQQFF,TGTGCCAGCAGCCGAGAGTCCGGACAGCAGTTCTTC
TRBJ1-5,NA,few,TRBV28,CASSFGAASNQPQHF,TGTGCCAGCAGTTTTGGGGCAGCTAGCAATCAGCCCCAGCATTTT
TRBJ1-2,TRBD1,few,TRBV6-1,CASSTTTGQGRYGYTF,TGTGCCAGCAGTACAACCACGGGACAGGGGAGGTATGGCTACACCTTC
TRBJ1-2,NA,medium-sized,TRBV7-2,CASSPWTDYGYTF,TGTGCCAGCAGCCCCTGGACAGACTATGGCTACACCTTC
TRBJ2-7,TRBD2,few,TRBV19,CASKLSGGLSSYEQYF,TGTGCCAGTAAACTTAGCGGGGGCCTTAGCTCCTACGAGCAGTACTTC
TRBJ2-1,NA,NA,TRBV5-1,CASSPDRAYNEQFF,TGCGCCAGCAGCCCCGATCGGGCCTACAATGAGCAGTTCTTC
TRBJ1-5,NA,NA,TRBV6-1,CASSEAGIGQPQHF,TGTGCCAGCAGTGAAGCGGGTATAGGTCAGCCCCAGCATTTT
TRBJ1-5,TRBD1,few,TRBV20-1,CSAKDREQPQHF,TGCAGTGCTAAAGACAGGGAACAGCCCCAGCATTTT
TRBJ2-1,NA,few,TRBV20-1,CSARDRLAPSGEQFF,TGCAGTGCTAGAGATCGGCTAGCGCCCAGCGGTGAGCAGTTCTTC
TRBJ2-1,TRBD2,few,TRBV10-3,CAIRGTSVGNEQFF,TGTGCCATCAGAGGGACTAGCGTAGGCAATGAGCAGTTCTTC
TRBJ2-7,NA,large,TRBV20-1,CSASSGHEQYF,TGCAGTGCTAGTAGCGGTCACGAGCAGTACTTC
TRBJ1-6,NA,medium-sized,TRBV7-9,CASSLRVQDNSPLHF,TGTGCCAGCAGCTTGAGGGTGCAGGATAATTCACCCCTCCACTTT
TRBJ1-5,TRBD1,NA,TRBV6-1,CASGTVPGQPQHF,TGTGCCAGCGGGACAGTACCGGGCCAGCCCCAGCATTTT
TRBJ1-3,TRBD1,NA,TRBV7-2,CASSRPTGSGNTIYF,TGTGCCAGCAGCCGACCGACAGGGTCTGGAAACACCATATATTTT
TRBJ1-2,TRBD1,NA,TRBV20-1,CSARGREGTGINYGYTF,TGCAGTGCTAGAGGGAGAGAAGGGACAGGGATAAACTATGGCTACACCTTC
TRBJ1-2,NA,NA,TRBV7-2,CASSSVGGGYGYTF,TGTGCCAGCAGTTCAGTCGGAGGGGGCTATGGCTACACCTTC
TRBJ2-3,NA,NA,TRBV6-1,CASNRGDTQYF,TGTGCCAGCAACCGGGGGGATACGCAGTATTTT
TRBJ1-1,NA,NA,TRBV7-8,CASSLATGLNTEAFF,TGTGCCAGCAGCTTAGCAACGGGCCTGAACACTGAAGCTTTCTTT
TRBJ1-5,NA,few,TRBV6-2/TRBV6-3,CASLQPQHF,TGTGCCAGCCTGCAGCCCCAGCATTTT
TRBJ1-5,NA,few,TRBV7-2,CASSLDRTSNQPQHF,TGTGCCAGCAGCTTAGACAGGACGAGCAATCAGCCCCAGCATTTT
TRBJ1-2,NA,NA,TRBV29-1,CSVFSPGHNYGYTF,TGCAGCGTTTTCTCCCCGGGACATAACTATGGCTACACCTTC